The 15 T cell receptor beta chains in this list originate from one sample, sequenced in a study of tumor-infiltrating lymphocytes in primary liver carcinoma. Blood RNA was derived from unsorted whole blood, and germline DNA was extracted too. The input was 400 to 500 ng total RNA; TCR beta cDNA was made from it with a constant-region primer. ARM-PCR, slightly modified, supplied the TCR beta libraries through three nested multiplex PCR rounds. Two initial PCR rounds of around 10 cycles each paired TRBV1-TRBV30 forward primers with a C-beta reverse primer. TCRdb processed the multiplex PCR reads anew with MiXCR; each CDR3 protein has one entry. The table includes hundreds of thousands of distinct CDR3 sequences, 58% detected once. The sequencing sample was made of peripheral blood. These receptors all come from a woman aged 25 to 39 with primary liver carcinoma and hepatitis B virus infection.

A remark on this clonotype: An end of the junction does not agree with germline; a read error may underlie this. V usage is TRBV4-3 and J usage is TRBJ2-5; D unclear. Per germline, CDR1 LGHNA and CDR2 YSLEER. This CDR3 region has 14 residues. CDR3 sequence: CASSHTTLSNEQYF. The CDR3 bases are TGCGCCAGTAGCCACACTACCCTTTCCAACGAGCAATACTTC.

The chain is built from TRBV5-6 and TRBJ2-7; no definite D call. V was cut by 4 bases and J by 3 bases, with 5 bases left in between. The CDR3 runs to 11 residues. CDR1 is SGHDT and CDR2 is YYEEEE in the germline V gene. The CDR3 bases are TGTGCCAGCAGCGGTTACTACGAGCAGTACGTC. This encodes CASSGYYEQYV.

The chain couples TRBV6-6 to TRBJ2-7, with TRBD2 as a possible D gene (6 bases). The ends were cut back, 6 bases at V and 1 base at J, with 13 bases in the middle. The CDR3 sequence is 14 residues long. Germline V CDR1 and CDR2: MNHNY, SVGAGI (reference sequence). CDR3 protein: CASSLTGRSYEQYF. In nucleotides, the CDR3 is TGTGCCAGCAGCCTTACCGGGAGATCCTACGAGCAGTACTTC.

This clonotype was picked up a small number of times. The rearrangement joins TRBV6-2 or TRBV6-3 to TRBJ2-7, with D perhaps matching TRBD1 (5 bases). V was pared by 7 bases and J by 6 bases, with 22 bases between. Germline CDR1 and CDR2: MNHEY and SVGEGT. This CDR3 comprises 15 residues. The CDR3 nucleotides read TGTGCCAGCACCCCGGGCCGCCAGGGATATCGCGAGCAGTACTTC. Translation gives CASTPGRQGYREQYF.

As to this clonotype: At one end the junction does not follow the germline gene, possibly because of a read error. The chain joins TRBV11-2 to TRBJ2-1; 11 bases agree with TRBD2. The end of the DNA is better explained by TRBJ2-7, so the J call may be wrong. The germline gives CDR1 SGHAT, CDR2 FQNNGV. This CDR3 contains 16 residues. CDR3 coding DNA: TGTACCAGCCACCTAACGGGTAGCGGGAGGGTACGAGAGCAGTACTTC. This encodes CTSHLTGSGRVREQYF.

The chain carries TRBV5-6 and TRBJ2-5, with 12 nucleotides matching TRBD2. The J segment lost 6 bases and the V segment lost 4 bases, leaving 1 base of the junction unmatched. From germline, CDR1 is SGHDT and CDR2 YYEEEE. There are 13 residues in the CDR3. As DNA, the CDR3 is TGTGCCAGCAGCGGACTAGCGGGAAAGACCCAGTACTTC. Its protein product is CASSGLAGKTQYF.

Worth noting for this clonotype: The junction differs from germline at one of its ends, possibly a read error. This chain joins TRBV11-2 and TRBJ2-3; weak D call: TRBD2 (6 bases). Germline-derived CDR1 and CDR2 are SGHAT and FQNNGV. This CDR3 comprises 18 residues. CDR3 nucleotide sequence: TGTGCCGGCAGCCCCCGGCCGGTTAGCGGAACTAGCACAGATACGCAGTATTTT. Amino acid sequence: CAGSPRPVSGTSTDTQYF.

This clonotype appeared many times. This sequence joins TRBV11-3 and TRBJ2-1; 7 bases align to TRBD2. This CDR3 is built from 15 residues. Germline V gene data show CDR1 as SGHNT and CDR2 as YENEEA. V dropped 5 bases and J dropped 6; count of bases not matched to a gene: 10. In DNA, the CDR3 is TGTGCCAGCAGCCTAGCGGAGGGCTTCCGCAATGAGCAGTTCTTC. It is translated as CASSLAEGFRNEQFF.

Concerning this clonotype: Possible read error: a much larger clone is one base away. The CDR3 DNA reads as TGTGCTAGTGGTTTTCGCACAGGCGAGCTGTACTTC. It is translated as CASGFRTGELYF. The chain employs TRBV12-5 and TRBJ2-7, with D possibly being TRBD1 (5 bases). Germline V CDR1 and CDR2: LGHNT, FRNRAP. The CDR3 is 12 residues long.

The chain joins TRBV4-1 to TRBJ2-5; D gene ambiguous. The CDR3 consists of 15 residues. With 2 bases removed from V and 2 bases from J, the gap between germline ends came to 12 bases. Germline-derived CDR1 and CDR2 are MGHRA and YSYEKL. CDR3 residues: CASSQSRVAQETQYF. Here the CDR3 DNA reads TGCGCCAGCAGCCAAAGTCGTGTGGCGCAAGAGACCCAGTACTTC.

The chain uses TRBV4-2 and TRBJ2-1; D is perhaps TRBD2 (5 bases). The V end was cut by 1 base, the J end by 0 bases, with 7 bases between. This CDR3 contains 15 residues. Per the germline V gene, CDR1 is LGHNA and CDR2 is YNFKEQ. As DNA, the CDR3 is TGTGCCAGCAGCCAAGCCCGGGACTCCTACAATGAGCAGTTCTTC. Protein sequence: CASSQARDSYNEQFF.

The V and J genes are TRBV6-5 and TRBJ2-3; tentatively, D is TRBD1 (5 bases). CDR1 and CDR2 from the germline V gene are MNHEY and SVGAGI. Trimming pared 2 bases from V and 2 bases from J, leaving 11 bases between. The CDR3 has 15 residues. The CDR3 spells CASSYGAGITDTQYF. The CDR3 nucleotides read TGTGCCAGCAGTTACGGGGCAGGGATCACAGATACGCAGTATTTT.

This chain joins TRBV11-1 and TRBJ2-7, with TRBD2 matching 8 bases. This CDR3 is 14 amino acids long. Germline V gene data show CDR1 as SGHAT and CDR2 as FQDESV (reference sequence). After removal of 4 bases from V and 4 bases from J, the junction contained 6 bases not matched to a gene. CDR3 loop: CASSSELADYEQYF. As DNA, the CDR3 is TGTGCCAGCAGCTCGGAACTAGCGGATTACGAGCAGTACTTC.

A remark on this clonotype: A much more abundant neighbour one base away suggests this may be a read error. The chain employs TRBV29-1 and TRBJ1-5; D is undetermined. From germline, CDR1 is SQVTM and CDR2 ANQGSEA. The CDR3 spans 13 residues. DNA of the CDR3: TGCATCGTTAAAGACGGATTCAATCAGCCCCAGCATTTT. Translation gives CIVKDGFNQPQHF.

Notes on this clonotype: A much larger clone sits a single nucleotide away, making a read error possible. The CDR3 reads CASRFPISTDGYTF. CDR3 nucleotides: TGTGCCAGCAGATTTCCGATCTCTACCGATGGCTACACCTTC. The J gene is TRBJ1-2, the V gene TRBV5-5; D gene unclear. Trimming left V 5 bases short and J 6 bases short, with 17 bases between. The V gene's germline CDR1 is SGHKS and CDR2 YYEKEE (reference sequence). This CDR3 comprises 14 residues. Drawing the rest from reference TRBV5-5 and TRBJ1-2, the complete variable domain is DAGVTQSPTHLIKTRGQQVTLRCSPISGHKSVSWYQQVLGQGPQFIFQYYEKEERGRGNFPDRFSARQFPNYSSELNVNALLLGDSALYLCASRFPISTDGYTFGSGTRLTVV.